This T cell receptor beta chain stems from a study of T cells expressing NK-cell markers. Study at large: Sorted CD3+CD56+NKG2C+, CD3+CD56+NKG2C- and CD3+CD56-NKG2C+ T cells supplied TCR beta repertoires. Among the eight sequenced donors, seven tested HCMV-seropositive and one tested seronegative. Study-wide points: What remained unclear was the HCMV specificity of expanded NKG2C+ T cell clones. For a few donors, these clonotypes were likewise the leading ones in the CD3+CD56-NKG2C+ fraction.

TCRdb processed the 5' RACE reads again and assigns one entry to each CDR3 protein, with no DNA. The table for this sample gives 250,000 or so distinct CDR3 sequences. As to this clonotype: Its antigen is not identified.

This receptor was taken from a woman aged 18 to 75 in good health. Sequencing was carried out using blood T cells: a sorted CD56 or NKG2C T cell subset, CD4+ or CD8+ T cells, or bulk PBMC T cells (not recorded which).

The CDR3 loop is CAISRNRGPTDTQYF. This sequence joins TRBV10-3 and TRBJ2-3; TCRdb designates TRBD1, a call that cannot be tested without DNA. CDR1 ENHRY and CDR2 SYGVKD come from the germline V gene. The CDR3 is 15 residues long.